The T cell receptor beta chain described here comes from a study of cytomegalovirus exposure and HLA in healthy donors. Per germline, CDR1 SGDLS and CDR2 YYNGEE. The V gene end was trimmed by 2 bases and the J gene end by 7 bases; junction bases not matched to a gene: 7. The length of the CDR3 is 14 residues. Broader study findings: Upon later analysis, HLA-associated TCR beta chains proved more clonally expanded than other, equally common chains. Apparent HLA restriction characterized most CMV-associated TCR beta chains in a later analysis. Apart from CMV serostatus, no immune exposure information was available. Some TCR beta chains (164 of them) were listed as cytomegalovirus-associated.

Primers for the PCR totalled 60 Vbeta and 13 Jbeta. Assay: immunoSEQ multiplex PCR; the TCRdb copy retains only in-frame clones and omits some. The sample carries more than 150,000 clones, 80% recorded once. As regards this clone: Antigen specificity is unknown.

The specimen sequenced was PBMCs. The chain has TRBV9 and TRBJ2-7, with TRBD1 matching over 9 bases. This receptor was identified in a boy aged 5 to 17 in good health and CMV-seronegative. CDR3 sequence reads: CASSVGQGMREQYF. CDR3 DNA: TGTGCCAGCAGCGTGGGACAGGGAATGAGGGAGCAGTACTTC.